One T cell receptor beta chain is described in this entry. Its antigen is unknown. This sample was included in a study of OX40 agonist ivuxolimab in advanced cancers. Study results and limitations: There was clonal expansion of CD4+ and CD8+ blood T cells by week 6 at 0.1 to 3.0 mg/kg.

Sampling times: baseline, cycle 4 day 1, cycle 7 day 1. Trimming shortened V by 2 bases and J by 0 bases, and 4 bases separated the two germline ends. The CDR3 runs to 13 residues. The germline gives CDR1 LNHNV, CDR2 YYDKDF (reference sequence). The protocol was immunoSEQ multiplex PCR, while the TCRdb copy is restricted to in-frame clones and leaves out a portion. The sample gives 43,000 or so clones, about nine tenths of which show up once; 0.95% to 1.1% is in the top ten. The sequence was obtained from an adult with an advanced solid tumor such as melanoma, head and neck, liver or kidney cancer. The source material was CD4+ or CD8+ T cells sorted from blood, sampled in a trial of the OX40 agonist ivuxolimab. The chain carries TRBV15 and TRBJ1-2; D not certain. CDR3 protein: CATSRPPNYGYTF. The CDR3 DNA reads as TGTGCCACCAGCAGACCCCCTAACTATGGCTACACCTTC.